This entry lists 10 T cell receptor beta chains sequenced from one sample in a study of immune evolution from preneoplasia to lung adenocarcinoma (dated by TCRdb to the early 2020s). The method behind the library was the immunoSEQ multiplex PCR assay. TCRdb holds this immuneACCESS table with in-frame rearrangements only. Some clones are missing; in checked studies, unresolved V genes explain under half, and the rest has no known cause. The sample yields some 5,000 clones; 80% were counted once. The ten largest clonotypes hold roughly a tenth of the sample. Sequencing was carried out using FFPE minimally invasive lung adenocarcinoma tissue. The intended sense of this specimen's cell subset or site label: micro-invasive lung adenocarcinoma (MIA). The receptors were gathered from a person aged 55-85 years with lung adenocarcinoma.

V is TRBV28 and J is TRBJ2-1; 14 bases agree with TRBD2. Germline values: CDR1 MDHEN, CDR2 SYDVKM. There are 15 residues in the CDR3. The trim removed 6 bases at V and 4 bases at J, leaving 2 bases unmatched. CDR3 in amino acids: CASRGTSGRYNEQFF. CDR3 in DNA: TGTGCCAGCAGGGGGACTAGCGGGAGATACAATGAGCAGTTCTTC.

This chain joins TRBV9 and TRBJ1-1; perhaps TRBD1 as D (6 bases). The V gene's germline CDR1 is SGDLS and CDR2 YYNGEE. Deletions cut 0 bases from V and 8 bases from J, with 14 bases between. The CDR3 covers 14 residues. The CDR3 DNA is TGTGCCAGCAGCGTAGCTACGGACAGTGCCGAAGCTTTCTTT. Its translation: CASSVATDSAEAFF.

V and J are TRBV7-9 and TRBJ1-3; unclear D gene. Deletions cut 5 bases from V and 0 bases from J, with 14 bases between. Germline V CDR1 and CDR2: SEHNR, FQNEAQ (reference sequence). There are 16 residues in the CDR3. The CDR3 DNA is TGTGCCAGCAGCGTGGCGGGGTCGACCTCTGGAAACACCATATATTTT. Amino acid sequence: CASSVAGSTSGNTIYF.

This rearrangement joins TRBV30 to TRBJ2-3; D is unclear. CDR1 and CDR2 (germline): GTSNPN, SVGIG (reference sequence). The CDR3 runs to 12 residues. Trimming took off 5 bases at V and 6 bases at J, with 12 bases between the two ends. CDR3 protein: CAWDGKPDTQYF. The CDR3, as DNA: TGTGCCTGGGACGGAAAGCCTGATACGCAGTATTTT.

This clone was picked up a small number of times. This chain connects TRBV28 to TRBJ1-4, with TRBD1 identical over 10 bases. The CDR3 is made up of 15 amino acids. In germline, CDR1 is MDHEN, CDR2 SYDVKM. Trimming took 5 bases from V and 6 from J; bases not matched to a gene: 6. CDR3 sequence reads: CASSPWTGGDEKLFF. In DNA form, the CDR3 reads TGTGCCAGCAGTCCCTGGACAGGGGGTGATGAAAAACTGTTTTTT. The complete variable domain, with remaining parts taken from reference TRBV28 and TRBJ1-4, reads DVKVTQSSRYLVKRTGEKVFLECVQDMDHENMFWYRQDPGLGLRLIYFSYDVKMKEKGDIPEGYSVSREKKERFSLILESASTNQTSMYLCASSPWTGGDEKLFFGSGTQLSVL.

The chain combines TRBV18 with TRBJ2-7; possibly TRBD1 or TRBD2 for D (5 bases each). The germline gives CDR1 KGHSH, CDR2 LQKENI. This CDR3 comprises 15 residues. V lost 2 bases and J lost 0, with 11 bases in between. The DNA for the CDR3 is TGTGCCAGCTCACCAACTGCAGGGAGCTCCTACGAGCAGTACTTC. Its translation is CASSPTAGSSYEQYF.

The chain has TRBV11-2 and TRBJ2-1; possibly TRBD2 for D (6 bases). This CDR3 is 15 amino acids long. Germline CDR1 and CDR2: SGHAT and FQNNGV. Trimming cost V 5 bases and J 8 bases, with 19 bases left between them. CDR3 protein: CASSTMTGVVDEQFF. The CDR3, as DNA: TGTGCCAGCAGCACCATGACGGGGGTGGTCGATGAGCAGTTCTTC.

The chain employs TRBV14 and TRBJ1-1; D is perhaps TRBD1 (5 bases). Germline CDR1 reads SGHDN; CDR2 reads FVKESK. V lost 6 bases to trimming and J lost 6 bases, with 17 bases between them. This CDR3 contains 14 residues. For the CDR3, the DNA is TGTGCCAGCAGGCGACAAGGCAGGGTTGCTGAAGCTTTCTTT. This gives the protein CASRRQGRVAEAFF. The full variable domain, with the rest looked up from reference TRBV14 and TRBJ1-1, is EAGVTQFPSHSVIEKGQTVTLRCDPISGHDNLYWYRRVMGKEIKFLLHFVKESKQDESGMPNNRFLAERTGGTYSTLKVQPAELEDSGVYFCASRRQGRVAEAFFGQGTRLTVV.

This chain uses TRBV9 with TRBJ2-2; maybe TRBD2 (5 bases). The CDR3 extends over 16 amino acids. From germline, CDR1 is SGDLS and CDR2 YYNGEE. V gave up 4 bases and J gave up 0 bases, with 13 bases separating them. For the CDR3, the DNA is TGTGCCAGCAGCCGGACGGGAAGAGCGAACACCGGGGAGCTGTTTTTT. Its protein is CASSRTGRANTGELFF.

The chain couples TRBV27 to TRBJ1-2, with D tentatively TRBD1 (6 bases). V lost 5 bases and J lost 4, with 17 bases in between. Germline assignment: CDR1 MNHEY and CDR2 SMNVEV (reference sequence). CDR3 length: 15 residues. The CDR3 nucleotides are TGTGCCAGCAGTACTCGAGGGGGGCGGGGCTATGGCTACACCTTC. The encoded protein is CASSTRGGRGYGYTF.